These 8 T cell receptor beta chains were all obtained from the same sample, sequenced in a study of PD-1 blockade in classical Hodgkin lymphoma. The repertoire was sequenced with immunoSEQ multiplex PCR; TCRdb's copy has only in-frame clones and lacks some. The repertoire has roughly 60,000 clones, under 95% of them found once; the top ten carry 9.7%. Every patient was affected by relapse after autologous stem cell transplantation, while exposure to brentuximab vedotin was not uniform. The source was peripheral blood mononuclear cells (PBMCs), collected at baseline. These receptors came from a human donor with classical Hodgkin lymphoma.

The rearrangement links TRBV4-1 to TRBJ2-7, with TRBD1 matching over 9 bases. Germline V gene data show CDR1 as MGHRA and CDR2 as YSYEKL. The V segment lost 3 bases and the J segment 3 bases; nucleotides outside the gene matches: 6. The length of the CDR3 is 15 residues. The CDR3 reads CASSHAGTGHYEQYF. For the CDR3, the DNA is TGCGCCAGCAGCCACGCCGGGACAGGGCACTACGAGCAGTACTTC.

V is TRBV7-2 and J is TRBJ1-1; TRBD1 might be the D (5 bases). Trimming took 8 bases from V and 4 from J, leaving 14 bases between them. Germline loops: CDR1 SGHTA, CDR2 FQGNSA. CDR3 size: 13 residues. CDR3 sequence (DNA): TGTGCCAGCCGGGTCGGGGCGGGCACTGAAGCTTTCTTT. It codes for CASRVGAGTEAFF. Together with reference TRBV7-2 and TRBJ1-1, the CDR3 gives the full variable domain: GAGVSQSPSNKVTEKGKDVELRCDPISGHTALYWYRQSLGQGLEFLIYFQGNSAPDKSGLPSDRFSAERTGGSVSTLTIQRTQQEDSAVYLCASRVGAGTEAFFGQGTRLTVV.

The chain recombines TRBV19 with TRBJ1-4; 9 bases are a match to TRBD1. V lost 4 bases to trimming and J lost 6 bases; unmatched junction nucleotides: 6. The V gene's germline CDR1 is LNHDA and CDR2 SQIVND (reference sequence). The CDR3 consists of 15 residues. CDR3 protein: CASSNTGTGYEKLFF. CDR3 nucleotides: TGTGCCAGTAGTAACACCGGGACAGGGTATGAAAAACTGTTTTTT.

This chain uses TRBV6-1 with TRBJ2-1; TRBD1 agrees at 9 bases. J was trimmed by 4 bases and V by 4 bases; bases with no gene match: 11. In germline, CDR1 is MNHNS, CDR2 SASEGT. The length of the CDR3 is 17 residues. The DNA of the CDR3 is TGTGCCAGCAGTGTGGGCCCAGGACAGGGGTCTTACAATGAGCAGTTCTTC. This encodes CASSVGPGQGSYNEQFF.

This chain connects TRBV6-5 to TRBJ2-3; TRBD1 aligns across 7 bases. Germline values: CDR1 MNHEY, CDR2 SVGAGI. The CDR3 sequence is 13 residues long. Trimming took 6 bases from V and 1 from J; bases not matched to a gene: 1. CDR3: CASRTGGTDTQYF. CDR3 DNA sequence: TGTGCCAGCAGAACAGGGGGCACAGATACGCAGTATTTT.

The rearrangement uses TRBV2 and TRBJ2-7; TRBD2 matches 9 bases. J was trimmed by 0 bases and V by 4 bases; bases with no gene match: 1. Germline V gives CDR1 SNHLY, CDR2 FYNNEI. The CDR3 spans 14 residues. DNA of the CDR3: TGTGCCAGCAGTGTACTAGCGGGCTCCTACGAGCAGTACTTC. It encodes CASSVLAGSYEQYF.

The CDR3 DNA reads as TGTGCCAGCAGCTTAGTTGGGGGAAGGAGCACCGGGGAGCTGTTTTTT. This sequence encodes CASSLVGGRSTGELFF. The chain carries TRBV7-9 and TRBJ2-2; D is perhaps TRBD1 or TRBD2 (5 bases each). CDR1 is SEHNR, CDR2 FQNEAQ, per germline (reference sequence). V was cut by 1 base and J by 4 bases, with 13 bases left in between. The CDR3 extends over 16 amino acids.

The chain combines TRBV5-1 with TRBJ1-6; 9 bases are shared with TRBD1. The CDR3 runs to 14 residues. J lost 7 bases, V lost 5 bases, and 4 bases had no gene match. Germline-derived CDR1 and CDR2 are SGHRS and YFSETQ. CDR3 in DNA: TGCGCCAGCAGTTCCGGGACAGGGAATTCACCCCTCCACTTT. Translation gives CASSSGTGNSPLHF.